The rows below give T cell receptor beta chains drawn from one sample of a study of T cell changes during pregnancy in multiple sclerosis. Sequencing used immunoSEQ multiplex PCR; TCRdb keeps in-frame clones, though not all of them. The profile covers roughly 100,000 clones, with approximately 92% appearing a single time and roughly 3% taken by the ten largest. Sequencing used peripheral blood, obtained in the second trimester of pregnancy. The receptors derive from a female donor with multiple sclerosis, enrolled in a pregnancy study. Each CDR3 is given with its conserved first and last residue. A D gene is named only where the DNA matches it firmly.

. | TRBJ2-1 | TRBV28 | CASSLSGPSGRYNEQFF
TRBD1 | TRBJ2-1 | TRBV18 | CASSPLPGQGYNEQFF
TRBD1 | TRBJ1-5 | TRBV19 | CASSIGDRANQPQHF
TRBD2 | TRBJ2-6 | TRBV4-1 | CASSRTSGSNSGANVLTF
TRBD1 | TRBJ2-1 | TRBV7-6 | CASSLGGRGTGRSEQFF
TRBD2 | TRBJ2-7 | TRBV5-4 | CASSLTTSGAYEQYF
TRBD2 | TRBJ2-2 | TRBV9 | CASSAPGGTDAGELFF
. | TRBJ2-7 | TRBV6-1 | CASSESSYEQYF
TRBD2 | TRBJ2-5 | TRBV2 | CASAASGSIETQYF
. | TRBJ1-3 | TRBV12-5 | CAGYSDRHSGNTIYF
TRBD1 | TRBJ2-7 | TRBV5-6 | CASSFGDRVYEQYF
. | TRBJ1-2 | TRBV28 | CASSLSLGGYTF
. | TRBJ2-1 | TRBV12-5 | CASGLSRTNYNEQFF
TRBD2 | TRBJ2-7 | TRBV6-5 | CASRRTSGTYEQYF
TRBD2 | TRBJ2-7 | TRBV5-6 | CASSLDLLAGSYEQYF
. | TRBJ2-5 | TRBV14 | CASSQTGTQYF
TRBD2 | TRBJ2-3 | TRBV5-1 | CASSAGLATDTQYF
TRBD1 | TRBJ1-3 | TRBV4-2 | CASSQDRGTGEFAGNTIYF
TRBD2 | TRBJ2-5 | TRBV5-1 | CASSDPGLANQETQYF
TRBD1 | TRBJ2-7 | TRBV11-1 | CASSNTGGAGEQYF
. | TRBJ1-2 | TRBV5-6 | CASSFDRGYTF
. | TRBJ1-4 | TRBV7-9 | CASSFVRAGEKLFF
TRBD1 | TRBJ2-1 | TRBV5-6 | CASSLRTGALSYNEQFF
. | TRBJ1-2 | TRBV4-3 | CASSQDPGAPYGYTF
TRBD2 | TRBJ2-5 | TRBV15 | CATSRERLAGGWETQYF
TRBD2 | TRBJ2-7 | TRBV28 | CASSKTSGRVKSEQYF
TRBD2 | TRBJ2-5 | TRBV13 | CASSRGDVAQETQYF
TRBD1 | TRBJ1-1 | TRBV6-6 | CASSYEGQGIGGEAFF
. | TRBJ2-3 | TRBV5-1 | CASSLVPRLGLRSTDTQYF
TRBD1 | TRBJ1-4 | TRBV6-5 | CASSYMGTGDEEKLFF
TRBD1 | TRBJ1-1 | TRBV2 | CASRDRAVTEAFF
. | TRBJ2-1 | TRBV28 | CASSQLNEQFF
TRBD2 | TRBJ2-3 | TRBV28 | CASSLGGTSGYTQYF
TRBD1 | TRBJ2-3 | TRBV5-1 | CASSFRTGVRSTDTQYF
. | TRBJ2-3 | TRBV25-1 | CASSVRASTDTQYF
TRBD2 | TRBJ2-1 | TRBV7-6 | CASSLYSETSGNEQFF
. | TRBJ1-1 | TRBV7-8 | CASSLNRVNTEAFF
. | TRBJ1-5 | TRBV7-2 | CASSLGQVSNQPQHF
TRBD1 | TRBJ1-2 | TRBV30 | CAWSLDRGSYTF
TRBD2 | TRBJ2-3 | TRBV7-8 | CASSLWEAGAEDTQYF
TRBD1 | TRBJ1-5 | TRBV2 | CASGTGAYQPQHF
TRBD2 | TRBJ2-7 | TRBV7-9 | CASGRLAGSYEQYF
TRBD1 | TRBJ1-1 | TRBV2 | CASSEGEGAGAAFF
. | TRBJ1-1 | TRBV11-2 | CASSIFLVPGYTEAFF
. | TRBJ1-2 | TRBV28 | CATFSRRVRYGYTF
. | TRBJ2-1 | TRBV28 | CASSGGAKSNEQFF
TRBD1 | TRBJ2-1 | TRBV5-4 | CASSYSGGREQFF
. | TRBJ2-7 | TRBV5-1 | CASSLGLDSYEQYF
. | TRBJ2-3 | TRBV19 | CASRGNTDTQYF
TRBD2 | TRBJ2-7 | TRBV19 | CASSTSGSAYEQYF
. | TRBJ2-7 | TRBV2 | CASDKTYEQYF
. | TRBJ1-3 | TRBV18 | CASSPPRAIGNTIYF
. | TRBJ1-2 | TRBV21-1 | CASSKDSGPNGYTF
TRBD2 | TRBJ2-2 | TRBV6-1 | CASSEMAGGFGELFF
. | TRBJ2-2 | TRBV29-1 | CSVLGGANTGELFF